Listed below are T cell receptor beta chains from one sample, sequenced in a study of blood T cell repertoires in COVID-19. Here immunoSEQ multiplex PCR was the method, and the copy in TCRdb shows in-frame clones only, minus some. This sample has over 150,000 clones, with roughly 88% found just once. The sample comprised peripheral blood. The source is a man in his fifties or sixties with COVID-19, enrolled during active disease. Both conserved end residues are part of each CDR3. The D gene is left open where the match is weak. Some rows mark clone size as missing; the rest say once, few, many or name a class of expanded clone.

CDR3 protein: CASSSKRAPYNEQFF; CDR3 DNA: TGTGCCAGCAGCTCTAAGCGGGCCCCCTACAATGAGCAGTTCTTC; J gene: TRBJ2-1; D gene: .; V gene: TRBV5-6; clone size: .
CDR3 protein: CASSLVGRVGETQYF; CDR3 DNA: TGTGCCAGCAGCTTGGTAGGGCGGGTAGGGGAGACCCAGTACTTC; J gene: TRBJ2-5; D gene: .; V gene: TRBV5-6; clone size: .
CDR3 protein: CASSRNSDYSYNEQFF; CDR3 DNA: TGTGCCAGCAGCCGAAATTCCGACTACTCCTACAATGAGCAGTTCTTC; J gene: TRBJ2-1; D gene: .; V gene: TRBV5-5; clone size: few
CDR3 protein: CASSPGIGYTF; CDR3 DNA: TGTGCCAGCAGTCCAGGTATAGGCTACACCTTC; J gene: TRBJ1-2; D gene: .; V gene: TRBV12-3/TRBV12-4; clone size: few
CDR3 protein: CASSPRDRGKTGELFF; CDR3 DNA: TGTGCCAGCAGCCCACGAGACAGGGGGAAAACCGGGGAGCTGTTTTTT; J gene: TRBJ2-2; D gene: TRBD1; V gene: TRBV7-3; clone size: .
CDR3 protein: CASSLSGGETQYF; CDR3 DNA: TGTGCCAGCAGCTTATCCGGGGGGGAGACCCAGTACTTC; J gene: TRBJ2-5; D gene: TRBD2; V gene: TRBV7-2; clone size: .
CDR3 protein: CASSQVSDFYGYTF; CDR3 DNA: TGTGCCAGCAGCCAAGTTTCAGATTTCTATGGCTACACCTTC; J gene: TRBJ1-2; D gene: .; V gene: TRBV3-1/TRBV3-2; clone size: .
CDR3 protein: CASRAGSQAFF; CDR3 DNA: TGTGCCAGCAGGGCCGGGTCTCAAGCTTTCTTT; J gene: TRBJ1-1; D gene: .; V gene: TRBV6-5; clone size: .
CDR3 protein: CASSDHGTSQYNEQFF; CDR3 DNA: TGTGCCAGCAGCGATCATGGGACTAGTCAGTACAATGAGCAGTTCTTC; J gene: TRBJ2-1; D gene: TRBD2; V gene: TRBV6-4; clone size: .
CDR3 protein: CASSSPHLVPYEQYF; CDR3 DNA: TGTGCCAGCAGCAGCCCCCATCTCGTTCCCTACGAGCAGTACTTC; J gene: TRBJ2-7; D gene: .; V gene: TRBV5-6; clone size: .
CDR3 protein: CASSPRTGVESPLHF; CDR3 DNA: TGTGCCAGTAGTCCGCGGACTGGGGTGGAATCACCCCTCCACTTT; J gene: TRBJ1-6; D gene: .; V gene: TRBV19; clone size: .
CDR3 protein: CASSSQGIEQYF; CDR3 DNA: TGTGCCAGCAGTTCCCAGGGAATCGAGCAGTACTTC; J gene: TRBJ2-7; D gene: .; V gene: TRBV12-3/TRBV12-4; clone size: .
CDR3 protein: CAWSVLGNYGYTF; CDR3 DNA: TGTGCCTGGAGTGTACTTGGTAACTATGGCTACACCTTC; J gene: TRBJ1-2; D gene: .; V gene: TRBV30; clone size: .
CDR3 protein: CASSSHDRGQDYEQYF; CDR3 DNA: TGCGCCAGCAGTTCCCATGACAGGGGACAAGACTACGAGCAGTACTTC; J gene: TRBJ2-7; D gene: TRBD1; V gene: TRBV5-1; clone size: .